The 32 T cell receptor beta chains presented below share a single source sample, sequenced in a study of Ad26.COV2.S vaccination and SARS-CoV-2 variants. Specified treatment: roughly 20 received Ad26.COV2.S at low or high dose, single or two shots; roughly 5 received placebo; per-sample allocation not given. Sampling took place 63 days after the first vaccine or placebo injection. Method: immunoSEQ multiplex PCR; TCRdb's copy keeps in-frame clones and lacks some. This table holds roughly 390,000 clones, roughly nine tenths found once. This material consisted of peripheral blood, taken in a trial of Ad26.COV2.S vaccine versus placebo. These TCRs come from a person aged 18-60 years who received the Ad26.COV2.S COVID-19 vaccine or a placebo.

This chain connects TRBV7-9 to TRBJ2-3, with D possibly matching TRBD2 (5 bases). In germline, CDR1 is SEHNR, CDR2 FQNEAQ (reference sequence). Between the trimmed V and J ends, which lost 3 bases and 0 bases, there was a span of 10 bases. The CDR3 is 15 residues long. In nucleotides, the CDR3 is TGTGCCAGCAGCTTTCGTCGGGGAAGCACAGATACGCAGTATTTT. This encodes CASSFRRGSTDTQYF.

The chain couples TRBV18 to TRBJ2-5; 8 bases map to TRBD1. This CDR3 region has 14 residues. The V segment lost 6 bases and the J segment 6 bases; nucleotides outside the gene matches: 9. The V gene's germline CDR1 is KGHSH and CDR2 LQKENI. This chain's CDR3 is CASSQDRAAKTQYF. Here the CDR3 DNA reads TGTGCCAGCTCCCAGGACAGGGCGGCGAAGACCCAGTACTTC.

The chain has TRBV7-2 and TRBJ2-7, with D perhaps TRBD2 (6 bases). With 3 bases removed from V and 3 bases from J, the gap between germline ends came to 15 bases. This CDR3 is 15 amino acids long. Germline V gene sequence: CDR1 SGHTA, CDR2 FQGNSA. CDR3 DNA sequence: TGTGCCAGCAGCTTCCTCGGGACTTCAAGCTACGAGCAGTACTTC. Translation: CASSFLGTSSYEQYF.

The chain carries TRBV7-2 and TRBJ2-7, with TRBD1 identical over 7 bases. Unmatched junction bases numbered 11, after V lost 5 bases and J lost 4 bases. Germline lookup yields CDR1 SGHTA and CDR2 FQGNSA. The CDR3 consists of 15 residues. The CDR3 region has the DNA TGTGCCAGCAGCACCGGGACAGCCTTACTATACGAGCAGTACTTC. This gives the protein CASSTGTALLYEQYF.

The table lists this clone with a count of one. This chain's CDR3 is CASSEGSIGGAFF. CDR3 sequence (DNA): TGCGCCAGCAGTGAGGGTTCCATCGGTGGAGCTTTCTTT. The chain employs TRBV10-2 and TRBJ1-1; D ambiguous. CDR3 length: 13 amino acids. V lost 2 bases to trimming and J lost 10 bases, with 14 bases between them. Per germline, CDR1 WSHSY and CDR2 SAAADI.

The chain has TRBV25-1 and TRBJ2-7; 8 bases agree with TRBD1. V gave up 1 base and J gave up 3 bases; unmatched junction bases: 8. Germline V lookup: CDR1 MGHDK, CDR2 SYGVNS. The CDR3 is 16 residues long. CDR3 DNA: TGTGCCAGCAGTGAATTGACCGGGACAGGCGGCTACGAGCAGTACTTC. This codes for CASSELTGTGGYEQYF.

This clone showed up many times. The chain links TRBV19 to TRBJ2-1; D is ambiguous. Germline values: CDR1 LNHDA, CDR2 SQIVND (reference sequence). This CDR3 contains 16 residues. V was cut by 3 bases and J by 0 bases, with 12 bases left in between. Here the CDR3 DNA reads TGTGCCAGTAGTATTAGTCTGGGCAGCTCCTACAATGAGCAGTTCTTC. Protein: CASSISLGSSYNEQFF. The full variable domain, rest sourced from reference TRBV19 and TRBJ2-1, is DGGITQSPKYLFRKEGQNVTLSCEQNLNHDAMYWYRQDPGQGLRLIYYSQIVNDFQKGDIAEGYSVSREKKESFPLTVTSAQKNPTAFYLCASSISLGSSYNEQFFGPGTRLTVL.

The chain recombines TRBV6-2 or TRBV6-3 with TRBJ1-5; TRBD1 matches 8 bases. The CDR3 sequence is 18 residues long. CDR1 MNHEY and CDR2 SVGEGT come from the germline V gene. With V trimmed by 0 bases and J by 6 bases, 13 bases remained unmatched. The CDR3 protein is CASSYSFQAQGASQPQHF. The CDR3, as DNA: TGTGCCAGCAGTTACTCGTTCCAGGCGCAGGGGGCAAGTCAGCCCCAGCATTTT.

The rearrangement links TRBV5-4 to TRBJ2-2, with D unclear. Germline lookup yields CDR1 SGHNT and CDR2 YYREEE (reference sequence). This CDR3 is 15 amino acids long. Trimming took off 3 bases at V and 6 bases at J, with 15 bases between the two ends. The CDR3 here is CASSSRTGRAGELFF. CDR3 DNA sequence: TGTGCCAGCAGCTCCAGAACGGGTCGGGCCGGGGAGCTGTTTTTT.

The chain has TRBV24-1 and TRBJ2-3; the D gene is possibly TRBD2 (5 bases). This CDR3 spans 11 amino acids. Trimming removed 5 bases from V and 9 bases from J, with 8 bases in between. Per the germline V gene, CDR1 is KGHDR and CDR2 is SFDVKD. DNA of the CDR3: TGTGCCACCAGTGTCGGAGGAACGCAGTATTTT. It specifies CATSVGGTQYF.

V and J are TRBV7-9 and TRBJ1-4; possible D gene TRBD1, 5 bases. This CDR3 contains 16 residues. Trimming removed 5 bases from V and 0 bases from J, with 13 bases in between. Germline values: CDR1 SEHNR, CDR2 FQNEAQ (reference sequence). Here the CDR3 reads CASSQGRLATNEKLFF. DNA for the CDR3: TGTGCCAGCAGCCAGGGACGCCTTGCAACTAATGAAAAACTGTTTTTT.

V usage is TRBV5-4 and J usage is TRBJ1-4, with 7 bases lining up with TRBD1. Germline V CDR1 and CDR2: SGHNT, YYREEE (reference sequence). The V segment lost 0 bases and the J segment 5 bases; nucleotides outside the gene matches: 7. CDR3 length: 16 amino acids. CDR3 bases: TGTGCCAGCAGCTTGGGCCCGACAGGGATAAATGAAAAACTGTTTTTT. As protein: CASSLGPTGINEKLFF.

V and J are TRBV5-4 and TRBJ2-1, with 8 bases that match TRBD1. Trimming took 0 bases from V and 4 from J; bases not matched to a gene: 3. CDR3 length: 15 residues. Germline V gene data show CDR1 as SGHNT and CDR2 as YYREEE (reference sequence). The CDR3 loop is CASSLAGTGYNEQFF. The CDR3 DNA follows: TGTGCCAGCAGCTTGGCCGGGACAGGATACAATGAGCAGTTCTTC.

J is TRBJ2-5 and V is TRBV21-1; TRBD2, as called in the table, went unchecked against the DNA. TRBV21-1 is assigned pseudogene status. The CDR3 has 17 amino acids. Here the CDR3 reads CASGGLAGGPTQETQYF. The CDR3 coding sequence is TGTGCCAGCGGGGGACTAGCGGGGGGCCCGACGCAAGAGACCCAGTACTTC.

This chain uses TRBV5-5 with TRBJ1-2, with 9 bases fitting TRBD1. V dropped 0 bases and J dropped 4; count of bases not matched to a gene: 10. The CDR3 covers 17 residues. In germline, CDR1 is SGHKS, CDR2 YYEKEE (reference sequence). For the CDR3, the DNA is TGTGCCAGCAGCTTGGGGCACTATCCGACAGGGGGCTATGGCTACACCTTC. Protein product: CASSLGHYPTGGYGYTF.

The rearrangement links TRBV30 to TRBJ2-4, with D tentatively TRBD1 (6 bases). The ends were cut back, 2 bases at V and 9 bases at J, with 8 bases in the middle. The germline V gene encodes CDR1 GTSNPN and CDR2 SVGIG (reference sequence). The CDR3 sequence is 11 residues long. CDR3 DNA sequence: TGTGCCTGGAGTCAGGACAGCATTCAGTACTTC. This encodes CAWSQDSIQYF.

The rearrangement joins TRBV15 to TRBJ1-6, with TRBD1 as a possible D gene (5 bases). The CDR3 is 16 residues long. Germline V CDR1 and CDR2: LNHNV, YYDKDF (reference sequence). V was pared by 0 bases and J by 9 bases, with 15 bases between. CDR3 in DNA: TGTGCCACCAGCAGAGAAACCGGGATCGGGGCTTCACCCCTCCACTTT. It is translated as CATSRETGIGASPLHF.

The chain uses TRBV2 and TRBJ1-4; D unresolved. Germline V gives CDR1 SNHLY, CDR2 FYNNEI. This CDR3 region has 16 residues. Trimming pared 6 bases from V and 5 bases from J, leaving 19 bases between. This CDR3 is CASRKLGTNVNEKLFF. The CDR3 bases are TGTGCCAGCAGAAAACTTGGAACAAACGTGAATGAAAAACTGTTTTTT. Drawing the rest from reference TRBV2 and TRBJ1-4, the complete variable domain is EPEVTQTPSHQVTQMGQEVILRCVPISNHLYFYWYRQILGQKVEFLVSFYNNEISEKSEIFDDQFSVERPDGSNFTLKIRSTKLEDSAMYFCASRKLGTNVNEKLFFGSGTQLSVL.

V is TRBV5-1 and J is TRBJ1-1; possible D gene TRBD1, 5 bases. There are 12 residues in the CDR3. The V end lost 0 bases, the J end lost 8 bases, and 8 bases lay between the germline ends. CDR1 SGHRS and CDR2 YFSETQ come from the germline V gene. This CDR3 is CASSLGTKEAFF. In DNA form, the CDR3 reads TGCGCCAGCAGCTTGGGGACAAAAGAAGCTTTCTTT.

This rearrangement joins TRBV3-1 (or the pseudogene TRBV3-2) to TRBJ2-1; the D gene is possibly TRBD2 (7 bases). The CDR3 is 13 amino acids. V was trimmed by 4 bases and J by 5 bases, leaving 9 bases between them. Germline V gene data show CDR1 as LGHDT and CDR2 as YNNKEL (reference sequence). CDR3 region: CASSRGGHNEQFF. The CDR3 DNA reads TGTGCCAGCAGCCGGGGGGGCCACAATGAGCAGTTCTTC.

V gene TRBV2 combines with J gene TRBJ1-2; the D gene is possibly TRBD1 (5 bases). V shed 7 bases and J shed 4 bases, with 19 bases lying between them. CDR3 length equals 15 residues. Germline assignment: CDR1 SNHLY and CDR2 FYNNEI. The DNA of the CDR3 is TGTGCCAGCAAGCCGGGCACGGAGGGGACCTATGGCTACACCTTC. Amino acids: CASKPGTEGTYGYTF. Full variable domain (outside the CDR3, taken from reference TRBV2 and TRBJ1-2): EPEVTQTPSHQVTQMGQEVILRCVPISNHLYFYWYRQILGQKVEFLVSFYNNEISEKSEIFDDQFSVERPDGSNFTLKIRSTKLEDSAMYFCASKPGTEGTYGYTFGSGTRLTVV.

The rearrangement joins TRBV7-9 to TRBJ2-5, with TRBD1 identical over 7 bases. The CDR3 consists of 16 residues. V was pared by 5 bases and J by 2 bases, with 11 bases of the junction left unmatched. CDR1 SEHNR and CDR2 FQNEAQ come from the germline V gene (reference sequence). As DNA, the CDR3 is TGTGCCAGCAGCGCCTTGTATCGGACAGGACAAGAGACCCAGTACTTC. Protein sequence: CASSALYRTGQETQYF.

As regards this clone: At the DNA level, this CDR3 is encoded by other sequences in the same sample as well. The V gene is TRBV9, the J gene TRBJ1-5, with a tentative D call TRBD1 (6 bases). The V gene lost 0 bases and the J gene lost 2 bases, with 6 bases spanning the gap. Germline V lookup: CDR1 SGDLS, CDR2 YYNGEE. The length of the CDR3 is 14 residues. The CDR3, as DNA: TGTGCCAGCAGCGTAGGGACAGGCAATCAGCCCCAGCATTTT. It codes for CASSVGTGNQPQHF.

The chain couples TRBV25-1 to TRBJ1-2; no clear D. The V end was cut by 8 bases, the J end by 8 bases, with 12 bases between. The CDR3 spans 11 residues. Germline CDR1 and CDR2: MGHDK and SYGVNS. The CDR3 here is CASSAPSGYTF. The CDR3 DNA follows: TGTGCCAGCTCGGCCCCGTCGGGCTACACCTTC.

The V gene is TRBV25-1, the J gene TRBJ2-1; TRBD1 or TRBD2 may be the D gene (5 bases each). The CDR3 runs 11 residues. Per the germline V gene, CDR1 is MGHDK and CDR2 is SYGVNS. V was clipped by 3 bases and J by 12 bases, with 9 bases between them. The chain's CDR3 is CASSDGGRQFF. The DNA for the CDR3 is TGTGCCAGCAGTGATGGGGGTAGGCAGTTCTTC.

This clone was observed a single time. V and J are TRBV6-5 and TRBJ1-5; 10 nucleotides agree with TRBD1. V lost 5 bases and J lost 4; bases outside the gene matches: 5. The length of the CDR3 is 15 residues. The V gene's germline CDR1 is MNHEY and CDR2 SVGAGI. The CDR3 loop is CASSLRGQGNQPQHF. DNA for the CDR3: TGTGCCAGCAGTCTCCGGGGACAGGGGAATCAGCCCCAGCATTTT.

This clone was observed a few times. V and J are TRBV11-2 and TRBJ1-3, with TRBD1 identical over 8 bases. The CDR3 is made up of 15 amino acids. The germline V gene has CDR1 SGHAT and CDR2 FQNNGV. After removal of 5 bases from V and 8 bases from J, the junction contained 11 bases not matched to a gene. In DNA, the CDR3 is TGTGCCAGCAGCCACACCCCGGGACAGGCAGACACCATATATTTT. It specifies CASSHTPGQADTIYF.

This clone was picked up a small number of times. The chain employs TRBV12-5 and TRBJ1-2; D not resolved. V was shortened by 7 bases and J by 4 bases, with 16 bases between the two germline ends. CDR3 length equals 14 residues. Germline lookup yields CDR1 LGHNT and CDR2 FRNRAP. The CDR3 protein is CASVPWGKLYGYTF. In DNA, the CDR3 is TGTGCTAGTGTCCCGTGGGGAAAACTCTATGGCTACACCTTC. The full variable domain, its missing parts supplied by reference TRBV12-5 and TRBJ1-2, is DARVTQTPRHKVTEMGQEVTMRCQPILGHNTVFWYRQTMMQGLELLAYFRNRAPLDDSGMPKDRFSAEMPDATLATLKIQPSEPRDSAVYFCASVPWGKLYGYTFGSGTRLTVV.

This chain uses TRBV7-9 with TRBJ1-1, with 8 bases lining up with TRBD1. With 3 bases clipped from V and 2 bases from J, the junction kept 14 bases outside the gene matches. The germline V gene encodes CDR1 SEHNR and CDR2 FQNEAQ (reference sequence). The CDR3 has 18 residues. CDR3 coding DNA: TGTGCCAGCAGCTTGGGGGGTGGGACAGGCCTCCGAAACACTGAAGCTTTCTTT. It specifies CASSLGGGTGLRNTEAFF.

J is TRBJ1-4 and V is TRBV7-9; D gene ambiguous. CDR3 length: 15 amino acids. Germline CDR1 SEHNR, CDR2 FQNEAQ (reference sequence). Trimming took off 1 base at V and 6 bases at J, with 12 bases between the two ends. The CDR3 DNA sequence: TGTGCCAGCAGCTTAGTCCGGCTCACTCATGAAAAACTGTTTTTT. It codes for CASSLVRLTHEKLFF. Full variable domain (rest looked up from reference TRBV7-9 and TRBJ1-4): DTGVSQNPRHKITKRGQNVTFRCDPISEHNRLYWYRQTLGQGPEFLTYFQNEAQLEKSRLLSDRFSAERPKGSFSTLEIQRTEQGDSAMYLCASSLVRLTHEKLFFGSGTQLSVL.

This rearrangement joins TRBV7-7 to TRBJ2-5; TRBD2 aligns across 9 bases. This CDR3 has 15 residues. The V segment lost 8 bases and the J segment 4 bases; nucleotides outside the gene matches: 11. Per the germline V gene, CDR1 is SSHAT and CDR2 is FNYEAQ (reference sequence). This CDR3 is CASSRLAGGLETQYF. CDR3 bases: TGTGCCAGCTCAAGATTGGCGGGGGGGCTAGAGACCCAGTACTTC.

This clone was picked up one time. CDR3 in DNA: TGTGCCACCACGAAATTAGCGGGGAACTGGGAGACCCAGTACTTC. The encoded protein is CATTKLAGNWETQYF. The rearrangement uses TRBV5-5 and TRBJ2-5; 8 bases fit TRBD2. V was pared by 9 bases and J by 5 bases, with 15 bases of the junction left unmatched. Germline CDR1 SGHKS, CDR2 YYEKEE (reference sequence). CDR3 length: 15 amino acids.